The rows below give T cell receptor beta chains drawn from one sample of a study of naive and memory T cell subsets. TCRdb recomputed calls from the UMI-ligation and nested PCR reads with MiXCR, one row per CDR3 protein. Of roughly 91,000 distinct CDR3 sequences in the sample, roughly 14% are singletons; the top ten hold 0.75% to 1%. The material sequenced was central memory CD4+ T cells from blood. The source of these receptors is a human donor in good health. The CDR3 runs from the conserved cysteine through the conserved F or W. A D gene is named only where the DNA matches it firmly. Clone size is stated in some rows and not others, as once, few, many or a class when expanded.

.	TRBJ1-2	TRBD1	TRBV7-9	CASSSPGQGAGGYTF	TGTGCCAGCAGCTCTCCGGGACAGGGGGCTGGTGGCTACACCTTC
few	TRBJ2-1	.	TRBV19	CASSSDRYNEQFF	TGTGCCAGTAGTTCAGACAGGTACAATGAGCAGTTCTTC
many	TRBJ1-3	.	TRBV7-9	CASSLASGRAASGNTIYF	TGTGCCAGCAGCCTCGCGTCCGGGAGGGCTGCCTCTGGAAACACCATATATTTT
.	TRBJ2-2	.	TRBV9	CASSVAVPRHIAGELFF	TGTGCCAGCAGCGTAGCAGTTCCTAGGCATATCGCCGGGGAGCTGTTTTTT
.	TRBJ2-6	TRBD2	TRBV4-2	CAGSQAGVGGANVLTF	TGTGCCGGCAGCCAAGCGGGGGTTGGTGGGGCCAACGTCCTGACTTTC
many	TRBJ2-7	TRBD2	TRBV6-5	CASSYSASGGRAEQYF	TGTGCCAGCAGTTACTCGGCTAGCGGGGGGCGCGCCGAGCAGTACTTC
few	TRBJ2-3	TRBD2	TRBV3-1	CASSQESMARLAGDTDTQYF	TGTGCCAGCAGCCAAGAATCCATGGCCCGTCTAGCGGGAGACACAGATACGCAGTATTTT
few	TRBJ1-5	.	TRBV12-3/TRBV12-4	CASRGNRGANQPQHF	TGTGCCAGCCGCGGGAATCGAGGGGCGAATCAGCCCCAGCATTTT
few	TRBJ2-3	TRBD2	TRBV29-1	CSVEEGGMASGSGCSTDTQYF	TGCAGCGTTGAAGAGGGGGGTATGGCGAGCGGGAGTGGTTGTTCCACAGATACGCAGTATTTT
many	TRBJ1-1	.	TRBV20-1	CSARAGLNTEAFF	TGCAGTGCTAGGGCAGGGTTGAACACTGAAGCTTTCTTT
.	TRBJ2-7	.	TRBV2	CASSTLDEQYF	TGTGCCAGCAGTACCCTCGACGAGCAGTACTTC
.	TRBJ1-1	TRBD1	TRBV5-1	CASSARGLAEAFF	TGCGCCAGCAGCGCCAGGGGGCTGGCTGAAGCTTTCTTT
.	TRBJ2-1	TRBD1	TRBV6-5	CASSYSFRDRGLEQFF	TGTGCCAGCAGTTACTCGTTTCGGGACAGGGGTCTGGAGCAGTTCTTC
many	TRBJ2-3	.	TRBV29-1	CSVGLTATDTQYF	TGCAGCGTTGGGTTAACGGCGACAGATACGCAGTATTTT
few	TRBJ1-5	.	TRBV4-1	CASSQVSSNQPQHF	TGCGCCAGCAGCCAAGTGAGCAGCAATCAGCCCCAGCATTTT
.	TRBJ2-5	TRBD2	TRBV5-5	CASSLEAGGRETQYF	TGTGCCAGCAGCCTGGAAGCGGGAGGGAGAGAGACCCAGTACTTC
.	TRBJ2-1	TRBD2	TRBV10-3	CAISLAGSSAEQFF	TGTGCCATCAGCCTAGCGGGGTCTTCTGCTGAGCAGTTCTTC
.	TRBJ1-2	TRBD1	TRBV30	CAWSGTHQGAGYTF	TGTGCCTGGAGTGGTACGCACCAGGGGGCTGGCTACACCTTC
.	TRBJ1-5	TRBD1	TRBV10-3	CAIGQGGGQPQHF	TGTGCCATCGGACAGGGGGGCGGTCAGCCCCAGCATTTT
.	TRBJ2-5	TRBD2	TRBV3-1	CASSLGLAGGHETQYF	TGTGCCAGCAGCCTCGGACTAGCGGGAGGGCACGAGACCCAGTACTTC
.	TRBJ2-3	.	TRBV4-1	CASSQDISGSWTDTQYF	TGCGCCAGCAGCCAAGATATCTCCGGGAGTTGGACAGATACGCAGTATTTT
.	TRBJ2-7	TRBD2	TRBV6-5	CASSYSILGAGERNEQYF	TGTGCCAGCAGTTACTCGATTCTAGGAGCGGGAGAAAGAAACGAGCAGTACTTC
many	TRBJ2-5	.	TRBV20-1	CSESGPPEETQYF	TGCAGTGAAAGCGGGCCCCCGGAGGAGACCCAGTACTTC
.	TRBJ1-2	TRBD1	TRBV28	CASSPPTGGTYGYTF	TGTGCCAGCAGTCCACCTACAGGGGGCACTTATGGCTACACCTTC
.	TRBJ1-1	.	TRBV21-1	CASSKAWRYNTEAFF	TGTGCCAGCAGCAAAGCTTGGCGATACAACACTGAAGCTTTCTTT
.	TRBJ2-7	TRBD1	TRBV12-3/TRBV12-4	CASATGTGFPEQYF	TGTGCCAGCGCCACCGGGACAGGGTTCCCCGAGCAGTACTTC
.	TRBJ1-5	TRBD1	TRBV12-3/TRBV12-4	CASSPDREYQPQHF	TGTGCCAGCAGCCCTGACAGGGAATATCAGCCCCAGCATTTT
few	TRBJ1-6	.	TRBV27	CASSLPTDNSPLHF	TGTGCCAGCAGTTTACCGACAGATAATTCACCCCTCCACTTT
few	TRBJ2-3	.	TRBV24-1	CATSDRRGGTQYF	TGTGCCACCAGTGATAGAAGGGGAGGAACGCAGTATTTT
few	TRBJ1-6	.	TRBV28	CASSVLRQYNSPLHF	TGTGCCAGCAGTGTACTCCGACAGTATAATTCACCCCTCCACTTT
.	TRBJ2-3	.	TRBV30	CAWSVRVADTQYF	TGTGCCTGGAGTGTGAGGGTTGCAGATACGCAGTATTTT
.	TRBJ2-7	.	TRBV10-3	CAISDTGKYEQYF	TGTGCCATCAGTGATACCGGGAAATACGAGCAGTACTTC
many	TRBJ2-3	TRBD2	TRBV27	CASRRLAASDTQYF	TGTGCCAGCAGGAGGCTAGCGGCCTCAGATACGCAGTATTTT
.	TRBJ1-6	.	TRBV7-3	CASSSSGSYNSPLHF	TGTGCCAGCAGCTCATCAGGGTCCTATAATTCACCCCTCCACTTT
many	TRBJ2-3	.	TRBV7-6	CASSSRFASATDTQYF	TGTGCCAGCAGCTCGAGGTTCGCTAGCGCCACAGATACGCAGTATTTT
many	TRBJ1-6	.	TRBV20-1	CSASDTYYNSPLHF	TGCAGTGCCTCCGACACTTACTATAATTCACCCCTCCACTTT
few	TRBJ2-7	TRBD2	TRBV20-1	CSARDPSGPGYEQYF	TGCAGTGCTAGAGATCCTAGCGGTCCGGGCTACGAGCAGTACTTC
.	TRBJ1-1	.	TRBV7-2	CASSLYIGMNTEAFF	TGTGCCAGCAGCTTATACATAGGGATGAACACTGAAGCTTTCTTT
many	TRBJ2-1	TRBD2	TRBV20-1	CSAKRLAGEFANEQFF	TGCAGTGCTAAAAGACTAGCGGGAGAGTTCGCCAATGAGCAGTTCTTC
few	TRBJ2-7	.	TRBV7-2	CASSLAFLGSEQYF	TGTGCCAGCAGCTTAGCTTTCCTCGGTTCGGAGCAGTACTTC
few	TRBJ1-5	.	TRBV7-8	CASSLRDMGVQPQHF	TGTGCCAGCAGCTTAAGGGATATGGGGGTTCAGCCCCAGCATTTT
many	TRBJ2-2	TRBD1	TRBV20-1	CSARQGAGELFF	TGCAGTGCTAGACAGGGGGCCGGGGAGCTGTTTTTT
.	TRBJ2-6	.	TRBV4-2	CASSQDPITGANVLTF	TGTGCCAGCAGCCAAGATCCTATCACTGGGGCCAACGTCCTGACTTTC
.	TRBJ2-3	TRBD2	TRBV29-1	CSVDAGGTDTQYF	TGCAGCGTTGACGCGGGAGGCACAGATACGCAGTATTTT
.	TRBJ1-2	.	TRBV10-2	CASSNSDRNYGYTF	TGCGCCAGCAGTAATTCGGACAGAAACTATGGCTACACCTTC
few	TRBJ2-6	TRBD1	TRBV4-2	CASSLRDRGSSGANVLTF	TGTGCCAGCAGCCTTCGGGACAGGGGAAGCTCTGGGGCCAACGTCCTGACTTTC
many	TRBJ2-7	.	TRBV18	CASSPFSDKSYEQYF	TGTGCCAGCTCACCATTTAGCGATAAGTCCTACGAGCAGTACTTC
.	TRBJ1-5	.	TRBV29-1	CSVGRDGNQPQHF	TGCAGCGTTGGTAGGGACGGCAATCAGCCCCAGCATTTT
few	TRBJ1-5	.	TRBV28	CASSLYFESLDQPQHF	TGTGCCAGCAGCTTATACTTCGAGTCTTTGGATCAGCCCCAGCATTTT
few	TRBJ2-3	TRBD1	TRBV4-3	CASSQDGAGGKTQYF	TGCGCCAGCAGCCAAGATGGGGCAGGGGGCAAAACGCAGTATTTT
few	TRBJ2-2	.	TRBV7-2	CASRRDPNTGELFF	TGTGCCAGCAGAAGGGATCCTAACACCGGGGAGCTGTTTTTT
.	TRBJ1-1	.	TRBV5-5	CASSLRPQAGTEAFF	TGTGCCAGCAGCTTGCGACCCCAGGCGGGTACTGAAGCTTTCTTT
.	TRBJ2-3	.	TRBV5-1	CASMRIGTTSSTDTQYF	TGCGCCAGCATGAGAATTGGGACAACGTCTAGCACAGATACGCAGTATTTT